This is a list of T cell receptor beta chains from one sample in a study of OX40 agonist ivuxolimab in advanced cancers. Profiled with immunoSEQ multiplex PCR; TCRdb holds only in-frame clones, not every one. The sample has approximately 43,000 clones, around four fifths seen once. Material: CD4+ or CD8+ T cells sorted from blood, obtained in a trial of the OX40 agonist ivuxolimab. The receptors stem from an adult with an advanced solid tumor such as melanoma, head and neck, liver or kidney cancer. The CDR3 runs from the conserved cysteine through the conserved F or W. The D gene is left open where the match is weak. Only some rows state a clone size, as once, few, many or a class for expanded clones.

j_gene,abundance,d_gene,v_gene,CDR3aa,CDR3nt
TRBJ2-7,once,TRBD2,TRBV7-8,CASSLVRLAGATYEQYF,TGTGCCAGCAGCTTAGTGAGGCTAGCGGGAGCTACCTACGAGCAGTACTTC
TRBJ1-2,few,TRBD1,TRBV19,CASGGDRPNYGYTF,TGTGCCAGTGGAGGGGACAGACCTAACTATGGCTACACCTTC
TRBJ2-6,-,-,TRBV4-2,CASSQEGPTSGANVLTF,TGTGCCAGCAGCCAAGAGGGACCGACTTCTGGGGCCAACGTCCTGACTTTC
TRBJ2-5,-,TRBD2,TRBV29-1,CSARTSGSGQTQYF,TGCAGCGCACGGACTAGCGGGAGTGGGCAGACCCAGTACTTC
TRBJ2-3,-,-,TRBV30,CATDPSRGDTQYF,TGTGCCACAGACCCAAGCCGGGGAGATACGCAGTATTTT
TRBJ2-7,few,TRBD1,TRBV29-1,CSVEVPGQGNYEQYF,TGCAGCGTTGAAGTCCCGGGACAGGGTAACTACGAGCAGTACTTC
TRBJ2-7,-,-,TRBV10-2,CASSERPLMEYEQYF,TGCGCCAGCAGTGAGCGACCCTTGATGGAATACGAGCAGTACTTC
TRBJ2-7,few,TRBD1,TRBV7-2,CASSLGPTGTGDEQYF,TGTGCCAGCAGCTTAGGTCCCACCGGGACAGGGGACGAGCAGTACTTC
TRBJ2-7,once,TRBD1,TRBV4-2,CASSPLKPGTADYEQYF,TGTGCCAGCAGCCCTTTAAAACCCGGGACAGCCGACTACGAGCAGTACTTC
TRBJ2-2,-,TRBD1,TRBV11-3,CASSAQGARTGELFF,TGTGCCAGCAGCGCACAGGGGGCTCGTACCGGGGAGCTGTTTTTT
TRBJ2-1,-,-,TRBV11-3,CASSLGGQGVGNEQFF,TGTGCCAGCAGCTTAGGTGGCCAAGGGGTGGGGAATGAGCAGTTCTTC
TRBJ2-5,-,-,TRBV11-2,CASSLGDTTGTQYF,TGTGCCAGCAGCTTAGGAGACACAACAGGGACCCAGTACTTC
TRBJ1-2,-,TRBD1,TRBV11-2,CASSLEGQGSVYGYTF,TGTGCCAGCAGCTTAGAAGGACAGGGGTCAGTATATGGCTACACCTTC
TRBJ2-3,-,-,TRBV28,CASRPRERHTDTQYF,TGTGCCAGCAGACCGAGGGAGAGGCACACAGATACGCAGTATTTT
TRBJ2-3,-,TRBD1,TRBV14,CASSQVLAPGQGGLTDTQYF,TGTGCCAGCAGCCAAGTTTTAGCCCCGGGACAGGGTGGATTGACAGATACGCAGTATTTT
TRBJ2-7,-,-,TRBV7-2,CASSLGGRLVRLYF,TGTGCCAGCAGCTTAGGCGGACGGCTGGTTCGTCTGTACTTC
TRBJ1-1,-,TRBD1,TRBV27,CASNPQGVGTEAFF,TGTGCCAGCAACCCTCAGGGGGTTGGCACTGAAGCTTTCTTT
TRBJ2-3,-,TRBD2,TRBV6-1,CASSGSGRAVQTDTQYF,TGTGCCAGCAGTGGTAGCGGGAGGGCCGTACAAACAGATACGCAGTATTTT
TRBJ2-7,-,TRBD1,TRBV28,CASTSGTDLLYEQYF,TGTGCCAGCACCTCGGGGACAGATCTCCTCTACGAGCAGTACTTC
TRBJ1-5,-,-,TRBV6-1,CASRGAPSNQPQHF,TGTGCCAGCAGAGGGGCACCTAGCAATCAGCCCCAGCATTTT
TRBJ2-1,once,-,TRBV9,CASSVAGGVVNEQFF,TGTGCCAGCAGCGTAGCTGGGGGTGTCGTCAATGAGCAGTTCTTC
TRBJ2-2,-,-,TRBV29-1,CSVVAYTGELFF,TGCAGCGTTGTTGCTTACACCGGGGAGCTGTTTTTT
TRBJ2-3,-,TRBD2,TRBV9,CASSVALAGGREDTQYF,TGTGCCAGCAGCGTAGCTCTGGCGGGAGGACGAGAAGATACGCAGTATTTT
TRBJ2-3,-,-,TRBV4-1,CASSRDRRGARTTDTQYF,TGCGCCAGCAGTCGAGACAGGCGAGGGGCGCGCACCACAGATACGCAGTATTTT
TRBJ2-7,-,-,TRBV30,CAWSVPGRALFIYEQYF,TGTGCCTGGAGTGTACCGGGCAGGGCCCTCTTTATCTACGAGCAGTACTTC
TRBJ1-5,few,-,TRBV28,CASSTGDQPQHF,TGTGCCAGCAGTACAGGTGATCAGCCCCAGCATTTT